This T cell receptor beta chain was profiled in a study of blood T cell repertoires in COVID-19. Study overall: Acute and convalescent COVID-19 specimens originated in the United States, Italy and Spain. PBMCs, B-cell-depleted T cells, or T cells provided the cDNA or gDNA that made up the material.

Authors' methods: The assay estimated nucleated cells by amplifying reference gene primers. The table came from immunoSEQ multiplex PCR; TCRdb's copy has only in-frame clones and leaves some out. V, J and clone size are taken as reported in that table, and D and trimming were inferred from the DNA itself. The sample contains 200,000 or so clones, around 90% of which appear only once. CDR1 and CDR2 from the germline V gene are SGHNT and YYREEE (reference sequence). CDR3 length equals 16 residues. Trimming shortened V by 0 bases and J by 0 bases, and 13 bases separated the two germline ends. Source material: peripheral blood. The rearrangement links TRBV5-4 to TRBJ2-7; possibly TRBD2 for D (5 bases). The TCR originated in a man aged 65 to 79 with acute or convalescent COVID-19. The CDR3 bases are TGTGCCAGCAGCTTGGAGGCTAGCCGTAACTCCTACGAGCAGTACTTC. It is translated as CASSLEASRNSYEQYF.